This T cell receptor (beta chain) emerged from a study of breast tumors, draining lymph nodes, adjacent tissues. Study-level findings and limits: The data were judged consistent with most tumor T cells coming from lymph node and expanding in tumor.

Axillary draining lymph nodes of breast cancer patients supplied the node samples. Worth noting for this clonotype: Antigen specificity is unknown. A read error may be the cause here, since a much bigger clone is one base away.

The V gene lost 6 bases and the J gene lost 8 bases, with 16 bases spanning the gap. This CDR3 has 13 residues. Germline lookup yields CDR1 MNHEY and CDR2 SVGAGI. MiXCR, applied by TCRdb to the multiplex PCR reads, yields one record per CDR3 protein. The data contain 200,000 to 250,000 distinct CDR3 sequences, approximately 29% of them singletons. The TCR comes from a female donor with breast cancer. Some clones in this sample may be carry-over from other donors' samples. The J gene is TRBJ1-2, the V gene TRBV6-5; perhaps TRBD1 as D (5 bases). The sequencing sample was made of axillary lymph node tissue. The CDR3 DNA sequence: TGTGCCAGCAGACACAGGTTCCTAGAAGGCTACACCTTC. This codes for CASRHRFLEGYTF.